These 23 T cell receptor beta chains share one sample of origin, sequenced in a study of T cell responses to AZD1222 COVID-19 vaccine. Assay: immunoSEQ multiplex PCR; the TCRdb copy retains only in-frame clones and omits some. Of tens of thousands of clones in the sample, approximately 90% were seen once. Sequencing was performed on peripheral blood, taken 28 days after the second AZD1222 dose. The receptor source for this set is an adult who received the AZD1222 COVID-19 vaccine.

V usage is TRBV10-2 and J usage is TRBJ1-6; D is unresolved. There are 11 residues in the CDR3. Between the trimmed V and J ends, which lost 7 bases and 10 bases, there was a span of 8 bases. The germline V gene has CDR1 WSHSY and CDR2 SAAADI. Here the CDR3 DNA reads TGCGCCAGCACCGAGACCTCACCCCTCCACTTT. It yields the protein CASTETSPLHF.

The rearrangement joins TRBV18 to TRBJ2-3; 10 bases agree with TRBD1. The length of the CDR3 is 18 residues. V lost 3 bases, J lost 3 bases, and 12 bases stayed unmatched. Germline CDR1 reads KGHSH; CDR2 reads LQKENI. The CDR3 spells CASSPTPGQGRKTDTQYF. CDR3 sequence (DNA): TGTGCCAGCTCACCCACCCCGGGACAGGGGAGGAAGACAGATACGCAGTATTTT. The full variable domain, in which reference TRBV18 and TRBJ2-3 provide the parts outside the CDR3, is NAGVMQNPRHLVRRRGQEARLRCSPMKGHSHVYWYRQLPEEGLKFMVYLQKENIIDESGMPKERFSAEFPKEGPSILRIQQVVRGDSAAYFCASSPTPGQGRKTDTQYFGPGTRLTVL.

The genes are TRBV5-1 and TRBJ2-1; tentatively, D is TRBD1 or TRBD2 (7 bases each). The length of the CDR3 is 15 residues. The germline CDR1 and CDR2 sequences are SGHRS and YFSETQ. Trimming cost V 0 bases and J 7 bases, with 14 bases left between them. DNA of the CDR3: TGCGCCAGCAGCTTGGTTACAGGGGAGGGGAATGAGCAGTTCTTC. It is translated as CASSLVTGEGNEQFF.

This CDR3 reads CASRPGGRGFETQYF. In nucleotides, the CDR3 is TGCGCCAGCAGGCCCGGCGGGCGGGGATTCGAGACCCAGTACTTC. The chain combines TRBV5-1 with TRBJ2-5; D perhaps matches TRBD2 (6 bases). This CDR3 has 15 amino acids. Between the trimmed V and J ends, which lost 5 bases and 5 bases, there was a span of 19 bases. Germline V gene lookup returns CDR1 SGHRS and CDR2 YFSETQ.

V and J are TRBV19 and TRBJ1-2, with D possibly TRBD1 on 6 matching bases. The V end was cut by 7 bases, the J end by 6 bases, with 15 bases between. The CDR3 is 13 residues long. Germline-derived CDR1 and CDR2 are LNHDA and SQIVND (reference sequence). CDR3: CASIDRNENGYTF. In nucleotides, the CDR3 is TGTGCCAGTATCGACAGGAATGAGAATGGCTACACCTTC.

The chain joins TRBV18 to TRBJ1-1, with unresolved D. The CDR3 sequence is 14 residues long. Germline V lookup: CDR1 KGHSH, CDR2 LQKENI. The germline V and J ends were trimmed by 3 bases and 5 bases, with 13 bases remaining between them. The chain's CDR3 is CASSPEIRDTEAFF. CDR3 bases: TGTGCCAGCTCACCGGAGATACGGGATACTGAAGCTTTCTTT.

The V call is TRBV20-1, the J call TRBJ1-6; TRBD1 matches 9 bases. The V gene end was trimmed by 3 bases and the J gene end by 9 bases; junction bases not matched to a gene: 6. CDR3 size: 14 residues. Germline-derived CDR1 and CDR2 are DFQATT and SNEGSKA (reference sequence). The CDR3 DNA is TGCAGTGCTAGTATGGGACAGGGTAGTTCACCCCTCCACTTT. The encoded protein is CSASMGQGSSPLHF.

The gene calls are TRBV28 and TRBJ1-3; D is undetermined. V was clipped by 4 bases and J by 3 bases, with 10 bases between them. The length of the CDR3 is 14 residues. Germline-derived CDR1 and CDR2 are MDHEN and SYDVKM. The CDR3 loop reads CASSSPGIGNTIYF. The DNA for the CDR3 is TGTGCCAGCAGTTCTCCGGGGATTGGAAACACCATATATTTT.

The J gene is TRBJ2-1, the V gene TRBV3-1 (or the pseudogene TRBV3-2); 8 bases line up with TRBD2. The CDR3 spans 15 residues. Germline-derived CDR1 and CDR2 are LGHDT and YNNKEL (reference sequence). V lost 3 bases to trimming and J lost 3 bases; unmatched junction nucleotides: 4. In DNA form, the CDR3 reads TGTGCCAGCAGCCAGCGGGGGGCCGACTACAATGAGCAGTTCTTC. Protein sequence: CASSQRGADYNEQFF.

The chain links TRBV15 to TRBJ1-1; no definite D call. Trimming pared 1 base from V and 1 base from J, leaving 13 bases between. The CDR3 consists of 16 residues. Germline V lookup: CDR1 LNHNV, CDR2 YYDKDF (reference sequence). In nucleotides, the CDR3 is TGTGCCACCAGCAGAGCCCCGCCGGTAGGGAACACTGAAGCTTTCTTT. Protein sequence: CATSRAPPVGNTEAFF.

The rearrangement uses TRBV6-1 and TRBJ2-3, with unresolved D. Trimming cost V 0 bases and J 0 bases, with 10 bases left between them. The germline gives CDR1 MNHNS, CDR2 SASEGT. There are 16 residues in the CDR3. The CDR3 DNA reads TGTGCCAGCAGTGAAGCCGTATTTGCTAGCACAGATACGCAGTATTTT. Its translation is CASSEAVFASTDTQYF.

This CDR3 reads CASNSGPSNQPQHF. In DNA, the CDR3 is TGTGCCAGTAATTCGGGACCCAGCAATCAGCCCCAGCATTTT. The rearrangement links TRBV19 to TRBJ1-5; D is perhaps TRBD1 (5 bases). This CDR3 comprises 14 residues. V lost 7 bases, J lost 1 base, and 11 bases lay in between. Germline values: CDR1 LNHDA, CDR2 SQIVND (reference sequence).

CDR3 bases: TGTGCCAGCAGCTTAAATTGGGGTAACTATCCGTACAATGAGCAGTTCTTC. It encodes CASSLNWGNYPYNEQFF. The chain employs TRBV11-3 and TRBJ2-1; D is unclear. The ends were cut back, 2 bases at V and 4 bases at J, with 18 bases in the middle. Germline V gene lookup returns CDR1 SGHNT and CDR2 YENEEA. The CDR3 is made up of 17 amino acids.

The gene calls are TRBV9 and TRBJ1-4; no reliable D call. V shed 0 bases and J shed 6 bases, with 9 bases lying between them. Germline CDR1 reads SGDLS; CDR2 reads YYNGEE. The CDR3 runs to 14 residues. CDR3 protein: CASSVGAIDEKLFF. CDR3 in DNA: TGTGCCAGCAGCGTAGGCGCAATTGATGAAAAACTGTTTTTT.

The V gene is TRBV27, the J gene TRBJ2-5; 8 bases are shared with TRBD2. The junction had 5 bases not matched to a gene; V was cut back by 3 bases and J by 5 bases. Germline CDR1 and CDR2: MNHEY and SMNVEV (reference sequence). There are 14 residues in the CDR3. The CDR3 spells CASSFGGGGETQYF. The CDR3 nucleotides are TGTGCCAGCAGTTTCGGGGGGGGCGGGGAGACCCAGTACTTC.

The CDR3 sequence is CASSVGGAGFGFTDTQYF. In DNA form, the CDR3 reads TGTGCCAGCAGTGTAGGGGGGGCGGGATTTGGATTCACAGATACGCAGTATTTT. The rearrangement joins TRBV28 to TRBJ2-3, with D possibly being TRBD2 (7 bases). Germline loops: CDR1 MDHEN, CDR2 SYDVKM. The CDR3 is 18 residues long. V lost 5 bases and J lost 2, with 23 bases in between.

This clone has a single count. Additional DNA sequences in this sample encode the identical CDR3. The V call is TRBV5-1, the J call TRBJ1-1, with D possibly TRBD1 on 5 matching bases. Trimming took 1 base from V and 2 from J, leaving 6 bases between them. This CDR3 contains 13 residues. Germline CDR1 SGHRS, CDR2 YFSETQ. CDR3 DNA sequence: TGCGCCAGCAGCTTGCAGGGAAACACTGAAGCTTTCTTT. As protein: CASSLQGNTEAFF. Variable domain in full (rest from reference TRBV5-1 and TRBJ1-1): KAGVTQTPRYLIKTRGQQVTLSCSPISGHRSVSWYQQTPGQGLQFLFEYFSETQRNKGNFPGRFSGRQFSNSRSEMNVSTLELGDSALYLCASSLQGNTEAFFGQGTRLTVV.

This chain joins TRBV7-9 and TRBJ1-1; 8 positions match TRBD1. CDR1 is SEHNR, CDR2 FQNEAQ, per germline (reference sequence). The CDR3 totals 15 residues. J was trimmed by 4 bases and V by 6 bases; bases with no gene match: 10. CDR3 in amino acids: CASRPKDRVGTEAFF. Here the CDR3 DNA reads TGTGCCAGCAGACCTAAGGACAGGGTGGGCACTGAAGCTTTCTTT.

The J gene is TRBJ2-5, the V gene TRBV3-1 (or the pseudogene TRBV3-2); TRBD2 matches 10 bases. CDR3 size: 20 residues. Looked up from germline, CDR1 is LGHDT and CDR2 is YNNKEL (reference sequence). With 3 bases clipped from V and 1 base from J, the junction kept 17 bases outside the gene matches. The CDR3: CASSQVVLAGTDSPQETQYF. Written as DNA, the CDR3 is TGTGCCAGCAGCCAGGTCGTACTAGCGGGGACCGACTCGCCCCAAGAGACCCAGTACTTC.

The genes are TRBV27 and TRBJ2-1, with 14 bases fitting TRBD2. This CDR3 is 16 amino acids long. CDR1 is MNHEY, CDR2 SMNVEV, per germline (reference sequence). V lost 9 bases to trimming and J lost 2 bases; unmatched junction nucleotides: 6. The chain's CDR3 is CARTSGGAGTYNEQFF. As DNA, the CDR3 is TGTGCCAGGACTAGCGGGGGGGCCGGCACCTACAATGAGCAGTTCTTC.

The V and J genes are TRBV5-4 and TRBJ2-1; D is perhaps TRBD2 (7 bases). Per the germline V gene, CDR1 is SGHNT and CDR2 is YYREEE (reference sequence). The CDR3 length is 13 residues. V was clipped by 0 bases and J by 11 bases, with 12 bases between them. The CDR3 DNA reads as TGTGCCAGCAGCTTGGCCAGGCGGGGGCAGCAGTTCTTC. Its translation is CASSLARRGQQFF.

This clone is a singleton in its sample. This rearrangement joins TRBV29-1 to TRBJ1-1; no definite D call. With 5 bases removed from V and 1 base from J, the gap between germline ends came to 23 bases. Germline V gene data show CDR1 as SQVTM and CDR2 as ANQGSEA. This CDR3 is 17 amino acids long. This chain's CDR3 is CSVPARAATRTNTEAFF. The DNA of the CDR3 is TGCAGCGTTCCCGCACGCGCAGCTACGCGAACGAACACTGAAGCTTTCTTT.

This sequence joins TRBV30 and TRBJ2-1; D unclear. The germline gives CDR1 GTSNPN, CDR2 SVGIG (reference sequence). This CDR3 contains 11 residues. V was trimmed by 0 bases and J by 4 bases, leaving 1 base between them. The CDR3 region has the DNA TGTGCCTGGAGTGTATACAATGAGCAGTTCTTC. Its translation is CAWSVYNEQFF.